These T cell receptor beta chains were read from a single sample in a study of T cell responses to AZD1222 COVID-19 vaccine. Profiled with immunoSEQ multiplex PCR; TCRdb holds only in-frame clones, not every one. The sample holds approximately 60,000 clones, roughly 70% seen once. Sequencing used peripheral blood, obtained on day 0 of AZD1222 vaccination. Receptors were obtained from an adult in good health. Both conserved end residues are part of each CDR3. D genes are given only for firm matches. Rows give clone size only sometimes, using once, few, many, or a class for an expanded clone.

size	V	J	D	DNA	CDR3
NA	TRBV29-1	TRBJ2-7	NA	TGCAGCGTTGAAGAGGGGACCTCCTACGAGCAGTACTTC	CSVEEGTSYEQYF
few	TRBV25-1	TRBJ2-1	NA	TGTGCCAGCAGTGGGAGAGAGAACTCCTACAATGAGCAGTTCTTC	CASSGRENSYNEQFF
NA	TRBV27	TRBJ2-3	NA	TGTGCCAGCAGTTTATCGGTAGCGACAGATACGCAGTATTTT	CASSLSVATDTQYF
many	TRBV3-1/TRBV3-2	TRBJ1-4	NA	TGTGCCAGCAGCCAAGGGCAGTTCGCAACTAATGAAAAACTGTTTTTT	CASSQGQFATNEKLFF
NA	TRBV7-2	TRBJ2-3	NA	TGTGCCAGCAGCTTGGCACCCCTCCAAGATACGCAGTATTTT	CASSLAPLQDTQYF
NA	TRBV6-5	TRBJ1-5	TRBD1	TGTGCCAGCAGACGGACAGGGTCGGAGCCCCAGCATTTT	CASRRTGSEPQHF
few	TRBV30	TRBJ1-6	TRBD1	TGTGCCTGGAACCCTGGGACAGTCAGCTCCTATAATTCACCCCTCCACTTT	CAWNPGTVSSYNSPLHF
NA	TRBV5-6	TRBJ1-3	NA	TGTGCCAGCAGCCCCCCTACTGGAAACACCATATATTTT	CASSPPTGNTIYF
NA	TRBV3-1/TRBV3-2	TRBJ1-6	NA	TGTGCCAGCAGCCAAGTCGGCGGGACCTATTCACCCCTCCACTTT	CASSQVGGTYSPLHF
once	TRBV7-9	TRBJ2-1	NA	TGTGCCAGCAGCTCACGGGGGCCCGAGGAGCAGTTCTTC	CASSSRGPEEQFF
few	TRBV18	TRBJ2-2	NA	TGTGCCAGCTCAAATGGACCGCCCGACACCGGGGAGCTGTTTTTT	CASSNGPPDTGELFF
NA	TRBV6-5	TRBJ1-5	NA	TGTGCCAGCAGTTACTCCCTAACGTGGAGGCAGCCCCAGCATTTT	CASSYSLTWRQPQHF
NA	TRBV7-9	TRBJ1-2	NA	TGTGCCAGCAGCCCGCCCACAGGGTATGGCTACACCTTC	CASSPPTGYGYTF
NA	TRBV28	TRBJ1-5	TRBD1	TGTGCCAGCACCGTCTCGGACAGGGGACTGTATAGCAATCAGCCCCAGCATTTT	CASTVSDRGLYSNQPQHF
NA	TRBV5-4	TRBJ1-6	NA	TGTGCCAGCAGCTTGCGGGTCGCCGGTTCACCCCTCCACTTT	CASSLRVAGSPLHF
NA	TRBV14	TRBJ2-2	NA	TGTGCCAGCAGCAGCGTTAGACAGGTGTACACCGGGGAGCTGTTTTTT	CASSSVRQVYTGELFF
NA	TRBV19	TRBJ2-1	TRBD2	TGTGCCAGTAGTATAGGGACTAGCGGGGCCCCCTCCTACAATGAGCAGTTCTTC	CASSIGTSGAPSYNEQFF
NA	TRBV28	TRBJ1-1	NA	TGTGCCAGCAGTTTATTCACGGGTTTCGCTGAAGCTTTCTTT	CASSLFTGFAEAFF